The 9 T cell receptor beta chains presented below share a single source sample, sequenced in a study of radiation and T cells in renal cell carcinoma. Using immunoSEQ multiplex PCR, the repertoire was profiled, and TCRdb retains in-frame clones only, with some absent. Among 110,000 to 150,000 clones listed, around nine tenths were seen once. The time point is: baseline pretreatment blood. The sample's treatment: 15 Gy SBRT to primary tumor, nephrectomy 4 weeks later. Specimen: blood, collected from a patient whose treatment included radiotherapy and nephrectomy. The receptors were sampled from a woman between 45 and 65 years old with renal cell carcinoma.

CDR3 in DNA: TGTGCCAGCAGCGGAAGCAGGGGGATCGGCACAGATACGCAGTATTTT. Translating it yields CASSGSRGIGTDTQYF. This sequence joins TRBV13 and TRBJ2-3; 7 bases are a match to TRBD1. Looked up from germline, CDR1 is PRHDT and CDR2 is FYEKMQ (reference sequence). J lost 1 base, V lost 5 bases, and 9 bases had no gene match. The CDR3 loop spans 16 amino acids.

The CDR3 DNA reads TGTGCCAGCACCATTAAGGGGGCTGGAAACACCATATATTTT. This gives the protein CASTIKGAGNTIYF. This chain uses TRBV5-6 with TRBJ1-3; possible D gene TRBD1, 6 bases. The V and J ends lost 6 bases and 2 bases respectively, with 12 bases between them. This CDR3 region has 14 residues. From germline, CDR1 is SGHDT and CDR2 YYEEEE.

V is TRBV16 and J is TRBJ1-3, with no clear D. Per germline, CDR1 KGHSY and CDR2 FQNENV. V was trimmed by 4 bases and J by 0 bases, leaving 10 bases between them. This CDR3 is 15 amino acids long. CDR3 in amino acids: CASSRRGNSGNTIYF. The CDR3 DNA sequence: TGTGCCAGCAGCCGACGCGGGAACTCTGGAAACACCATATATTTT.

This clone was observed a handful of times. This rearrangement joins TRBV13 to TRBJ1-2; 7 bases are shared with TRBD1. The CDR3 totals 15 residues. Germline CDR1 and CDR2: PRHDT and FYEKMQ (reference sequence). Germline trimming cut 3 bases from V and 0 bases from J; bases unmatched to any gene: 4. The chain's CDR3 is CASSLGQSTNYGYTF. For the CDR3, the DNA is TGTGCCAGCAGCTTGGGACAGTCTACTAACTATGGCTACACCTTC.

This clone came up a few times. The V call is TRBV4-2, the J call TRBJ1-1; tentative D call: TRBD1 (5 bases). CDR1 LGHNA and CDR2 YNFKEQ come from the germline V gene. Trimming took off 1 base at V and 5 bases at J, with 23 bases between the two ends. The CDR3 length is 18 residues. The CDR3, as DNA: TGTGCCAGCAGCCAAGCAGTGGGTGACGTCGGGGGAGTTACTGAAGCTTTCTTT. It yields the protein CASSQAVGDVGGVTEAFF.

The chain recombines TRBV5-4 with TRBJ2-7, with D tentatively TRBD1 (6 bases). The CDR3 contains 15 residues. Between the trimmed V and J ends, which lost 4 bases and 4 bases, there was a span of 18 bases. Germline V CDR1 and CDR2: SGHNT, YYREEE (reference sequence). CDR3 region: CASSRNTGNAYEQYF. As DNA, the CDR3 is TGTGCCAGCAGCCGCAATACAGGGAATGCATACGAGCAGTACTTC.

CDR3 sequence reads: CASSLVGAGHQNTEAFF. As DNA, the CDR3 is TGTGCCAGCAGCTTAGTGGGCGCAGGGCACCAGAACACTGAAGCTTTCTTT. The rearrangement joins TRBV7-2 to TRBJ1-1; D is possibly TRBD1 (5 bases). CDR3 length: 17 residues. Germline V CDR1 and CDR2: SGHTA, FQGNSA. V lost 1 base and J 1 base, leaving 16 bases between the germline ends.

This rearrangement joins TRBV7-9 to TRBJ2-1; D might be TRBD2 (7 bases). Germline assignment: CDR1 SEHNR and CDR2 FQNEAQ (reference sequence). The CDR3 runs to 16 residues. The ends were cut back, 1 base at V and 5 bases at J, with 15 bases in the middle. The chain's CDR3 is CASSLVLGGLNNEQFF. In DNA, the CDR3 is TGTGCCAGCAGCTTAGTTTTGGGGGGGCTTAACAATGAGCAGTTCTTC. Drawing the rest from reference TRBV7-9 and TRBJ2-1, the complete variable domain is DTGVSQNPRHKITKRGQNVTFRCDPISEHNRLYWYRQTLGQGPEFLTYFQNEAQLEKSRLLSDRFSAERPKGSFSTLEIQRTEQGDSAMYLCASSLVLGGLNNEQFFGPGTRLTVL.

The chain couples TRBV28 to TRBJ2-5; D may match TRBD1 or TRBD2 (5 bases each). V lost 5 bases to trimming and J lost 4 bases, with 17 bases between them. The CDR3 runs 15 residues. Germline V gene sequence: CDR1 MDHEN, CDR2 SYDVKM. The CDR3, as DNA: TGTGCCAGCAGTGGTCTGGGACGGCCCCCAGAGACCCAGTACTTC. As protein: CASSGLGRPPETQYF.